This TCR beta chain originates from a study of T cell changes during pregnancy in multiple sclerosis (dated by TCRdb to between 2019 and 2020). For context, the study as a whole: The study looked at changes in the T cell repertoire across pregnancy in women with multiple sclerosis.

Preparation of the library involved the immunoSEQ multiplex PCR assay. The source is immuneACCESS, and TCRdb retained only in-frame sequences with V and J called. Part of the clones is not carried over; for the studies checked, unresolved V genes explain less than half of this, and the remainder is unexplained. For this sample there are 35,000 to 45,000 clones; roughly nine tenths appear just once. The ten largest account for almost 5.5% of the sample. This clone has a single count. This clone's antigen is unknown. The input lacks base qualities; no much larger clone sits a single base away. Sequences SGDLS (CDR1) and YYNGEE (CDR2) are obtained from the germline V gene. From its cysteine to its phenylalanine, the CDR3 spans 16 amino acids. Here the CDR3 DNA is all that survives: 48 bases in frame from base 1. From V the trimming removes 7 bases and from J it removes 6 bases, while the gene matches leave 18 bases of the junction unaccounted for.

This receptor chain uses TRBV9 and TRBJ1-2, with TRBD1 matching 7 junction bases. The clonotype originates from a female donor in good health, enrolled as a control in a pregnancy study. Sequenced material: peripheral blood, taken in the third trimester of pregnancy. Here the CDR3 is given as CASGNLLDRDSDGYTF. The DNA reads TGTGCCAGCGGAAACCTTTTGGACCGGGACAGCGATGGCTACACCTTC.